This TCR beta chain was captured by sequencing in a study of T cells in Graves' hyperthyroidism and ophthalmopathy (dated by TCRdb to 2018 to 2020). Notes on the research overall: Peripheral blood samples were taken at the time of initial diagnosis, prior to any treatment. To identify distinguishing TCR V-J signatures, a discovery cohort of around 100 patients was used, comprising 40 to 45 with Graves' ophthalmopathy and around 60 with stable Graves' hyperthyroidism. Prospective prediction of ophthalmopathy was tested in an independent validation cohort consisting of 18 to 20 hyperthyroidism patients and 15 to 17 patients who later progressed to ophthalmopathy. The 95 to 100 discovery patients were randomly divided into training and test sets at a 7:3 ratio. Thyroid tissue and blood T-cell repertoires from about 6 Graves' hyperthyroidism patients were also compared in the study. Once sampling was done, hyperthyroidism patients were given methimazole at a starting dose of 30 mg daily, whereas ophthalmopathy patients were given high-dose intravenous methylprednisolone. The paper describes TCR Vbeta CDR3 sequencing of roughly 130 peripheral blood samples, made up of some 42 ophthalmopathy patients, around 78 hyperthyroidism patients and some 17 progressor patients. General study outcomes and caveats: Sample size was not statistically predetermined, and blinding of investigators to group allocation was not performed. In validation, the model predicted progression to ophthalmopathy with approximately 71% sensitivity and less than 75% specificity, a median of approximately 6.5 months before onset. In cross-validation, a model built on a 13 V-J signature told ophthalmopathy apart from stable hyperthyroidism with 85% to 90% sensitivity and roughly 81% specificity, and in testing the same model reached 80%/75%. Most expanded thyroid clonotypes (frequency above 0.001) were also found in blood, which suggests that blood repertoires may mirror thyroid immune responses.

The table lists this clonotype with many counts. The antigen it recognizes is unknown. The sample holds no much larger clone one base away, and base qualities are not on file. Moderately to severely active disease, a Clinical Activity Score of at least 3, a NOSPECS grade of at least 4, and a duration under 3 months were present in ophthalmopathy patients. Any patient with an uncontrolled infection, another autoimmune disease, pregnancy or lactation was excluded. Clinical symptoms, serum thyroxine and TRAb, thyroid ultrasound, and orbital computed tomography formed the basis for the diagnoses. PBMCs were separated from roughly 10 ml of fresh peripheral blood using Ficoll-Paque density gradient centrifugation. Total RNA was extracted with Trizol reagent, and quality was checked on an Agilent 2100 Bioanalyzer. Amplification of TCR beta CDR3 regions was carried out from RNA transcripts. A first-round RT-PCR of the TCR CDR3 used the HTBI primer set with the Qiagen OneStep RT-PCR kit. Libraries were constructed in a second round of multiplex PCR, after which size selection and purification were carried out. Sequencing of the libraries was done on an Illumina HiSeq2000 using paired-end 100 bp reads. The source study handled its data this way. SOAPnuke was used to process the raw data, removing reads that contained adapters or uncalled bases, had a mean Phred below 15, or lacked an exact match to the constant primer or identifier. High-quality paired reads were merged with COPE v1.2.5, and unique nucleotide sequences were defined as clonotypes. Clonotypes were aligned to IMGT TRBV, TRBD and TRBJ reference segments using MiTCR v1.1. The analysis was restricted to V-J combinations with a frequency above 0.0001, which together covered over 99% of the repertoires. A TCS score was defined as the ratio of F50 (clonal expansion) to E x V (chaos), with BLOSUM62-based TCRdist applied between CDR3 peptides within each V-J. Welch's t-statistics and random forest reduced 514 V-J features to under 15, which were used in a naive Bayes classifier (R e1071). Using fastp at Q25 and MiXCR, TCRdb reprocessed the public reads and kept productive beta chains. Each CDR3 protein appears once, grouped with its most common genes and DNA. TCRdb assigned the V and J calls; the authors' analysis was not used. The sample includes fewer than 550,000 distinct CDR3 sequences, with roughly a quarter observed a single time. In total, the top ten clones hold over 9% of the sample.

The source is a woman in her 30s with Graves' ophthalmopathy. Sequenced material: blood.

The nucleotide sequence reads as follows: TGTGCCAGCAAGGACAGGGCGAAGACTGAAGCTTTCTTT. Its translation is CASKDRAKTEAFF. Here the chain combines TRBV6-2 or TRBV6-3 and TRBJ1-1; the central 8 bases match TRBD1. Per the germline V gene, MNHEY is the CDR1 and SVGEGT is the CDR2. Including cysteine and phenylalanine, the CDR3 has 13 amino acids. Just the 39-base CDR3 DNA is kept, in frame starting at base 1. V trim: 7 bases; J trim: 5 bases; unmatched bases: 6.